One and the same sample provided the 21 T cell receptor beta chains below, sequenced in a study of T cells in Graves' hyperthyroidism and ophthalmopathy (dated by TCRdb to between 2017 and 2020). The library was generated by multiplex PCR. The data were produced on an Illumina HiSeq 2000. The TCR beta CDR3 regions were amplified from RNA transcripts. For the first round of RT-PCR on the TCR CDR3, the HTBI primer set was used together with the Qiagen OneStep RT-PCR kit. The public reads were reprocessed in TCRdb via fastp at Q25 and MiXCR, keeping in-frame beta chains. Rows are combined by CDR3 protein, so each entry shows the most common genes and DNA. Counted in this sample were approximately 400,000 distinct CDR3 sequences; about 25% of them appeared once. Clones ranked in the top ten supply less than 75% of the sample. Sequenced input: blood. The receptors shown here come from a man aged 45-65 years with Graves' hyperthyroidism.

J is TRBJ1-1 and V is TRBV12-3 or TRBV12-4; D possibly corresponds to TRBD1 (5 bases). Trimming took 3 bases from V and 1 from J, leaving 12 bases between them. The CDR3 sequence is 15 residues long. This CDR3 is CASSFSGPPNTEAFF. Here the CDR3 DNA reads TGTGCCAGCAGTTTCTCAGGGCCCCCGAACACTGAAGCTTTCTTT.

In the case of this clonotype: A much bigger clone sits one base away, suggesting this may be a read error. The chain links TRBV5-6 to TRBJ2-1, with 8 nucleotides matching TRBD1. CDR3 size: 14 residues. Germline loops: CDR1 SGHDT, CDR2 YYEEEE. With V trimmed by 4 bases and J by 2 bases, 2 bases remained unmatched. CDR3 sequence reads: CASSQGQAYNEQFF. The CDR3 region has the DNA TGTGCCAGCAGCCAGGGACAGGCCTACAATGAGCAGTTCTTC.

This clonotype has more than one count but fewer than ten. This sequence joins TRBV9 and TRBJ2-7; D is ambiguous. From germline, CDR1 is SGDLS and CDR2 YYNGEE. Trimming cost V 0 bases and J 0 bases, with 13 bases left between them. This CDR3 has 16 residues. CDR3 DNA sequence: TGTGCCAGCAGCGTAGGGCCCGACGGTGCCTCCTACGAGCAGTACTTC. It yields the protein CASSVGPDGASYEQYF.

The chain has TRBV7-2 and TRBJ2-5; D gene uncertain. Trimming stripped 1 base from V and 2 bases from J, with 8 bases between. This CDR3 spans 14 amino acids. Germline V gives CDR1 SGHTA, CDR2 FQGNSA. Here the CDR3 DNA reads TGTGCCAGCAGCTTAGTAGAAGTGCAAGAGACCCAGTACTTC. Amino acids: CASSLVEVQETQYF.

At least ten counts were recorded for this clonotype. The chain uses TRBV29-1 and TRBJ1-2, with D uncertain. The CDR3 has 12 residues. V was clipped by 3 bases and J by 8 bases, with 13 bases between them. The germline gives CDR1 SQVTM, CDR2 ANQGSEA. The CDR3 spells CSVEGTLGGYTF. The DNA of the CDR3 is TGCAGCGTTGAGGGAACCTTGGGAGGCTACACCTTC.

The chain is built from TRBV20-1 and TRBJ1-1; 7 bases align to TRBD1. CDR3 length equals 14 residues. The germline gives CDR1 DFQATT, CDR2 SNEGSKA (reference sequence). Unmatched junction bases numbered 7, after V lost 5 bases and J lost 1 base. The CDR3 reads CSAHPGGKNTEAFF. DNA of the CDR3: TGCAGTGCTCATCCAGGGGGGAAGAACACTGAAGCTTTCTTT.

The chain couples TRBV2 to TRBJ2-2, with a possible D match to TRBD1 (6 bases). Germline CDR1 SNHLY, CDR2 FYNNEI. CDR3 length: 14 residues. The V end was cut by 4 bases, the J end by 6 bases, with 12 bases between. The CDR3 protein is CASSATGPAGELFF. CDR3 nucleotides: TGTGCCAGCAGTGCGACAGGTCCAGCCGGGGAGCTGTTTTTT.

The table lists this clonotype with a few counts. The CDR3 DNA reads as TGCGCCAGCAGCCCGCGATTGGATGAAAAACTGTTTTTT. It codes for CASSPRLDEKLFF. The chain employs TRBV5-1 and TRBJ1-4; no definite D call. The CDR3 contains 13 residues. V was pared by 4 bases and J by 6 bases, with 10 bases between. Germline V lookup: CDR1 SGHRS, CDR2 YFSETQ.

The chain carries TRBV5-1 and TRBJ2-7, with 11 positions matching TRBD1. This CDR3 comprises 14 residues. J was trimmed by 3 bases and V by 4 bases; bases with no gene match: 3. Germline CDR1 reads SGHRS; CDR2 reads YFSETQ. The CDR3 DNA reads TGCGCCAGCAGCGAAGGGACAGGGGGCTACGAGCAGTACTTC. This translates into CASSEGTGGYEQYF. The full variable domain, in which reference TRBV5-1 and TRBJ2-7 provide the parts outside the CDR3, is KAGVTQTPRYLIKTRGQQVTLSCSPISGHRSVSWYQQTPGQGLQFLFEYFSETQRNKGNFPGRFSGRQFSNSRSEMNVSTLELGDSALYLCASSEGTGGYEQYFGPGTRLTVT.

Comment on this clonotype: This sequence may be a read error, since a much larger clone differs from it by one base. This chain links TRBV2 with TRBJ2-1; 10 nucleotides agree with TRBD1. The CDR3 loop spans 15 amino acids. The germline CDR1 and CDR2 sequences are SNHLY and FYNNEI. CDR3 bases: TGTGCCAGCACAAGGGGACAGGGGAGGTCCAATGAGCAGCTCTTC. Amino acids: CASTRGQGRSNEQLF.

This clonotype was counted between two and nine times. J is TRBJ1-4 and V is TRBV7-9; possibly TRBD1 for D (6 bases). The CDR3 is 18 residues long. V lost 8 bases to trimming and J lost 0 bases, with 22 bases between them. Germline CDR1 SEHNR, CDR2 FQNEAQ (reference sequence). The CDR3 DNA reads as TGTGCCAGCGCCCCGGGACACCGAAGACTTGCAACTAATGAAAAACTGTTTTTT. Protein sequence: CASAPGHRRLATNEKLFF. The full variable domain, rest sourced from reference TRBV7-9 and TRBJ1-4, is DTGVSQNPRHKITKRGQNVTFRCDPISEHNRLYWYRQTLGQGPEFLTYFQNEAQLEKSRLLSDRFSAERPKGSFSTLEIQRTEQGDSAMYLCASAPGHRRLATNEKLFFGSGTQLSVL.

The CDR3 DNA reads TGTGCCAGCAGCGGGACCCTTACCTACGAGCAGTTCTTC. Protein: CASSGTLTYEQFF. V gene TRBV9 combines with J gene TRBJ2-7; D call uncertain. The J call may be wrong; the DNA end is better matched by TRBJ2-1. Germline CDR1 SGDLS, CDR2 YYNGEE. This CDR3 is built from 13 residues.

This clonotype was observed a few times. The chain is built from TRBV6-5 and TRBJ1-1; D call uncertain. The CDR3 length is 14 residues. V dropped 0 bases and J dropped 0 bases, with 5 bases sitting between them. Germline values: CDR1 MNHEY, CDR2 SVGAGI. CDR3 nucleotides: TGTGCCAGCAGTTACTCTACTATGAACACTGAAGCTTTCTTT. This sequence encodes CASSYSTMNTEAFF.

This clonotype was found many times. The CDR3 region is CASSLSEATEAFF. CDR3 nucleotide sequence: TGTGCCAGCAGTTTATCGGAAGCCACTGAAGCTTTCTTT. The V call is TRBV28, the J call TRBJ1-1; no clear D gene. V was cut by 1 base and J by 4 bases, with 7 bases left in between. CDR1 MDHEN and CDR2 SYDVKM come from the germline V gene. This CDR3 is built from 13 residues.

This clonotype was detected ten times or more. V usage is TRBV28 and J usage is TRBJ2-5; TRBD2 agrees at 7 bases. With V trimmed by 0 bases and J by 1 base, 2 bases remained unmatched. Germline loops: CDR1 MDHEN, CDR2 SYDVKM. CDR3 size: 15 residues. The CDR3 nucleotides read TGTGCCAGCAGTTTATGGGCTAGCGGCCAAGAGACCCAGTACTTC. This translates into CASSLWASGQETQYF.

This clonotype has a count of ten or more. The chain employs TRBV11-3 and TRBJ2-5; D may be TRBD2 (5 bases). With 1 base removed from V and 2 bases from J, the gap between germline ends came to 11 bases. This CDR3 is built from 15 residues. Germline V gene sequence: CDR1 SGHNT, CDR2 YENEEA. Here the CDR3 DNA reads TGTGCCAGCAGCTTAGGTTTAGCGACACAAGAGACCCAGTACTTC. Translating gives CASSLGLATQETQYF.

This chain uses TRBV6-1 with TRBJ2-3; 7 bases agree with TRBD2. Germline V gives CDR1 MNHNS, CDR2 SASEGT. There are 14 residues in the CDR3. J lost 2 bases, V lost 6 bases, and 5 bases had no gene match. In DNA form, the CDR3 reads TGTGCCAGCAGGGGGCTAGCGGCCACAGATACGCAGTATTTT. This gives the protein CASRGLAATDTQYF.

The CDR3 protein is CASSTPLTGDTPGYEQYF. The DNA of the CDR3 is TGTGCCAGCAGCACTCCACTAACGGGGGACACCCCCGGGTACGAGCAGTACTTC. The chain links TRBV7-8 to TRBJ2-7; perhaps D is TRBD1 or TRBD2 (6 bases each). In germline, CDR1 is SGHVS, CDR2 FQNEAQ. V was trimmed by 5 bases and J by 4 bases, leaving 27 bases between them. The CDR3 extends over 18 amino acids.

This clonotype was seen only a few times. The chain links TRBV7-9 to TRBJ2-3; D might be TRBD2 (6 bases). The V end lost 5 bases, the J end lost 2 bases, and 11 bases lay between the germline ends. The CDR3 sequence is 14 residues long. Per germline, CDR1 SEHNR and CDR2 FQNEAQ (reference sequence). In DNA form, the CDR3 reads TGTGCCAGCAGCCCCGCGGGACCCACAGATACGCAGTATTTT. Its protein product is CASSPAGPTDTQYF.

This clonotype was detected many times. The rearrangement joins TRBV3-1 to TRBJ1-2; 10 positions match TRBD1. CDR1 is LGHDT and CDR2 is YNNKEL in the germline V gene (reference sequence). This CDR3 is built from 14 residues. Unmatched junction bases numbered 6, after V lost 4 bases and J lost 7 bases. The CDR3 here is CASSPGQGLGGYTF. The CDR3 region has the DNA TGTGCCAGCAGCCCGGGACAGGGGTTGGGTGGCTACACCTTC.

This clonotype was detected ten times or more. V usage is TRBV2 and J usage is TRBJ2-5; 8 nucleotides agree with TRBD1. CDR3 length: 14 amino acids. The V gene's germline CDR1 is SNHLY and CDR2 FYNNEI. V trimming: 8 bases; J trimming: 4 bases; junction bases outside the gene matches: 9. The CDR3 nucleotides read TGTGCCAGCTTCGGGCAGGGGGCGAGAGAGACCCAGTACTTC. Its protein is CASFGQGARETQYF.